Sequencing of this T cell receptor beta chain was carried out in a study of shared clonotypes between healthy human individuals. Study-level background: The donors, two women and three men, were aged 18 to 49.

Study-level findings and limits: Researchers sampled only blood; tissue repertoires likely differ.

Some clones are missing from TCRdb's copy, which holds only in-frame ones; the method was immunoSEQ multiplex PCR. In the table there are a few million clones, approximately 90% of which are singletons. The CDR3 covers 15 residues. V shed 0 bases and J shed 0 bases, with 8 bases lying between them. CDR1 and CDR2 from the germline V gene are KGHSH and LQKENI. Concerning this clone itself: What it binds is not known. Other DNA sequences in the sample encode the same CDR3.

The source material was naive CD4+ T cells sorted from blood. This sample's subset: CD45RA+ positively selected. The sequence derives from a man aged 18 to 35 in good health. This sequence joins TRBV18 and TRBJ2-5; D not certain. The CDR3 nucleotides are TGTGCCAGCTCACCACCGGGCGGCAACCAAGAGACCCAGTACTTC. It yields the protein CASSPPGGNQETQYF. The variable domain in full, with the rest retrieved from reference TRBV18 and TRBJ2-5, is NAGVMQNPRHLVRRRGQEARLRCSPMKGHSHVYWYRQLPEEGLKFMVYLQKENIIDESGMPKERFSAEFPKEGPSILRIQQVVRGDSAAYFCASSPPGGNQETQYFGPGTRLLVL.